This TCR beta chain was retrieved from a study of beta chain features in type 1 diabetes. For the study at large: Summed over all samples, the examined sorted cells came to 95 million to 120 million.

Study-wide results and limits: Among type 1 diabetes patients, VDJ junctions had fewer insertions and more deletions. Shortening that was moderate but significant affected the TCRB CDR3s of Type 1 diabetes patients in all four CD4+ subsets.

The CDR3 is made up of 16 amino acids. V was clipped by 3 bases and J by 2 bases, with 15 bases between them. The germline CDR1 and CDR2 sequences are SGHTA and FQGNSA. Regarding this clone: Its antigen remains unknown.

Investigators reverse transcribed all isolated RNA, so they sequenced expressed TCRB transcripts. Clones were sequenced by immunoSEQ multiplex PCR, and TCRdb holds only the in-frame ones, with some missing. The sample holds a few hundred thousand clones, less than 15% seen once. The rearrangement joins TRBV7-2 to TRBJ2-3; possibly TRBD2 for D (6 bases). The source of this sequence is a young woman with type 1 diabetes. The sample consisted of naive CD4+ T cells from blood. CDR3 in amino acids: CASSFRLDWYTDTQYF. In DNA, the CDR3 is TGTGCCAGCAGCTTTAGACTAGATTGGTACACAGATACGCAGTATTTT.